This TCR beta chain was sequenced in a study of T cells in Graves' hyperthyroidism and ophthalmopathy. Study-wide findings and caveats: In the blood, most expanded thyroid clonotypes above 0.001 appeared as well.

Concerning this clonotype: Antigen specificity is unknown.

From RNA transcripts, TCR beta CDR3 regions were amplified. RT-PCR in the first round (using the HTBI primer set) targeted the TCR CDR3. TCRdb itself ran the multiplex PCR reads through MiXCR, one entry per CDR3 protein. The table lists approximately 510,000 distinct CDR3 sequences, 40% to 55% of them singletons, with 44% in the top ten. The germline CDR1 and CDR2 sequences are SQVTM and ANQGSEA. CDR3 size: 14 residues. The J segment lost 4 bases and the V segment lost 5 bases, leaving 8 bases of the junction unmatched. Clinical symptoms, serum thyroxine, TRAb, thyroid ultrasound and orbital computed tomography established diagnosis.

Sample: peripheral blood or thyroid tissue (not recorded which). The chain has TRBV29-1 and TRBJ1-5, with 7 bases aligning to TRBD1. The clonotype comes from an adult woman with Graves' disease, either hyperthyroidism or ophthalmopathy (not recorded which). The CDR3 nucleotides are TGCAGCGTTCGGCTGGGGACAGAGAATCAGCCCCAGCATTTT. It encodes CSVRLGTENQPQHF. Variable domain in full (rest from reference TRBV29-1 and TRBJ1-5): SAVISQKPSRDICQRGTSLTIQCQVDSQVTMMFWYRQQPGQSLTLIATANQGSEATYESGFVIDKFPISRPNLTFSTLTVSNMSPEDSSIYLCSVRLGTENQPQHFGDGTRLSIL.